A selection of T cell receptor beta chains follows, all from one sample in a study of blood T cell repertoires in COVID-19. The method was immunoSEQ multiplex PCR; TCRdb's version includes in-frame clones alone and lacks a portion of them. The table shows 200,000 to 250,000 clones, with more than 85% occurring only once. The sample comprised peripheral blood. These receptors were taken from a woman in her forties or fifties with COVID-19, enrolled during active disease. Both conserved end residues are part of each CDR3. A D gene is named only where the DNA matches it firmly. Not all rows give a size; the values are once, few, many and, for expanded clones, a class.

CASTTDRNYGYTF,TGTGCCAGCACAACCGACAGGAACTATGGCTACACCTTC,.,TRBV6-5,few,TRBJ1-2
CASSTGSKNIQYF,TGTGCCAGCTCAACCGGGTCCAAAAACATTCAGTACTTC,.,TRBV18,.,TRBJ2-4
CASSLAGQVYEQYF,TGCGCCAGCAGCTTGGCGGGACAGGTCTACGAGCAGTACTTC,TRBD1,TRBV5-1,.,TRBJ2-7
CASSRFDRGEQFF,TGTGCCAGCAGCCGTTTCGACAGGGGTGAGCAGTTCTTC,TRBD1,TRBV14,many,TRBJ2-1
CASSLTRLAGSEQFF,TGTGCCAGCAGTTTAACCCGACTAGCGGGTAGTGAGCAGTTCTTC,TRBD2,TRBV27,.,TRBJ2-1
CAWSVSRSGADTQYF,TGTGCCTGGAGTGTATCCCGATCAGGGGCAGATACGCAGTATTTT,.,TRBV30,.,TRBJ2-3
CASSEGGGELFF,TGTGCCAGCAGTGAAGGAGGCGGGGAGCTGTTTTTT,.,TRBV25-1,once,TRBJ2-2
CASSSPDRDVHEQYF,TGTGCCAGCAGCTCTCCGGACAGGGACGTCCACGAGCAGTACTTC,TRBD1,TRBV7-2,.,TRBJ2-7
CACRQGNTEAFF,TGCGCCTGCCGACAAGGTAACACTGAAGCTTTCTTT,.,TRBV5-1,.,TRBJ1-1
CASSEWVSGITDTQYF,TGTGCCAGCAGTGAATGGGTTAGCGGAATCACAGATACGCAGTATTTT,.,TRBV6-1,.,TRBJ2-3